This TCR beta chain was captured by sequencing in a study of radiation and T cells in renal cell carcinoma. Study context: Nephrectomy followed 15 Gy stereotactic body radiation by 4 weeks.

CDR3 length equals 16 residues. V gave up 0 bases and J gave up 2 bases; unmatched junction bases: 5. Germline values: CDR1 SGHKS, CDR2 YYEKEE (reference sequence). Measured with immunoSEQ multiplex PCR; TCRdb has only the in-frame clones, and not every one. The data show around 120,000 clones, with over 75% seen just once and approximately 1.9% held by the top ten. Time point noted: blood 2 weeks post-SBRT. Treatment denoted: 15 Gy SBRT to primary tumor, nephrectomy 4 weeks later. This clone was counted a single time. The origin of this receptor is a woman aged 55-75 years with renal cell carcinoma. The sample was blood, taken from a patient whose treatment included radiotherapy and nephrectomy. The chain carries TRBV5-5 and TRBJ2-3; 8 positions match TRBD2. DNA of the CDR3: TGTGCCAGCAGCTTGGGGCTAGCGGGCCCCACAGATACGCAGTATTTT. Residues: CASSLGLAGPTDTQYF.